This is a list of T cell receptor beta chains from one sample in a study of blood T cell repertoires in COVID-19. Repertoires were generated with immunoSEQ multiplex PCR, while TCRdb's copy carries only in-frame clones and drops some. The sample includes about 25,000 clones, 82% of them seen just once. The sample taken for sequencing was peripheral blood. Receptors originate from a man of 80 years or more with active or convalescent COVID-19. The CDR3 runs from the conserved cysteine through the conserved F or W. A D gene is named only where the DNA matches it firmly. The size entry is marked missing in some rows and otherwise reads once, few, many or a size class.

d_call	clone_size	v_call	cdr3_length	j_call	cdr3_aa	cdr3_nt
TRBD1	once	TRBV18	13	TRBJ1-4	CASQTGPNEKLFF	TGTGCCAGCCAGACAGGGCCTAATGAAAAACTGTTTTTT
TRBD2	few	TRBV5-1	15	TRBJ2-7	CASREGLAVTYEQYF	TGCGCCAGCAGAGAAGGACTAGCTGTAACCTACGAGCAGTACTTC
NA	NA	TRBV3-1/TRBV3-2	13	TRBJ2-3	CASSHGTTDTQYF	TGTGCCAGCAGCCATGGGACTACAGATACGCAGTATTTT
TRBD2	NA	TRBV9	16	TRBJ2-3	CASSVSGGHSTDTQYF	TGTGCCAGCAGCGTTAGCGGGGGACATAGCACAGATACGCAGTATTTT
NA	NA	TRBV15	14	TRBJ1-1	CATSRVDKNTEAFF	TGTGCCACCAGCAGAGTCGACAAGAACACTGAAGCTTTCTTT
NA	NA	TRBV19	15	TRBJ1-5	CASRDSAVGNQPQHF	TGTGCCAGTAGGGACAGCGCGGTGGGCAATCAGCCCCAGCATTTT
NA	NA	TRBV11-3	19	TRBJ2-6	CASSTGMRGPSSGANVLTF	TGTGCCAGCAGCACAGGGATGAGGGGTCCAAGCTCTGGGGCCAACGTCCTGACTTTC
NA	few	TRBV6-4	13	TRBJ2-2	CASSGQVPGELFF	TGTGCCAGCAGTGGACAGGTTCCCGGGGAGCTGTTTTTT
TRBD2	NA	TRBV9	16	TRBJ2-7	CASSVDGGSGLGEQYF	TGTGCCAGCAGCGTGGACGGCGGGAGCGGTCTCGGCGAGCAGTACTTC
NA	NA	TRBV5-1	15	TRBJ1-5	CASSLAGALWQPQHF	TGCGCCAGCAGCTTGGCCGGAGCTCTCTGGCAGCCCCAGCATTTT
NA	NA	TRBV5-5	14	TRBJ1-2	CASSLDRATYGYTF	TGTGCCAGCAGCTTGGACAGGGCAACCTATGGCTACACCTTC
NA	NA	TRBV5-1	15	TRBJ2-2	CASSLKTATPRELFF	TGCGCCAGCAGCTTGAAAACTGCCACCCCGCGGGAGCTGTTTTTT
TRBD1	NA	TRBV27	14	TRBJ2-2	CASTRQGATGELFF	TGTGCCAGCACCCGACAGGGGGCTACCGGGGAGCTGTTTTTT
NA	NA	TRBV5-1	16	TRBJ2-1	CASSLRQSETYNEQFF	TGCGCCAGCAGCCTACGACAGAGTGAGACCTACAATGAGCAGTTCTTC
TRBD1	NA	TRBV5-6	15	TRBJ1-2	CASSKIDRVNYGYTF	TGTGCCAGCAGCAAAATCGACAGGGTAAACTATGGCTACACCTTC
TRBD1	NA	TRBV2	15	TRBJ2-2	CASIRDRGIVGELFF	TGTGCCAGCATAAGGGACAGGGGGATTGTCGGGGAGCTGTTTTTT
NA	NA	TRBV6-1	13	TRBJ2-1	CASSEVRGNEQFF	TGTGCCAGCAGTGAAGTTAGGGGCAATGAGCAGTTCTTC
TRBD2	NA	TRBV28	12	TRBJ2-5	CASVTSGETQYF	TGTGCCAGCGTAACTAGCGGGGAGACCCAGTACTTC
NA	NA	TRBV3-1/TRBV3-2	13	TRBJ1-1	CASSQGSESEAFF	TGTGCCAGCAGCCAAGGGTCGGAGTCTGAAGCTTTCTTT
TRBD2	NA	TRBV7-2	17	TRBJ2-5	CASSVLRDRGGRETQYF	TGTGCCAGCAGCGTTCTAAGGGACCGCGGGGGGCGAGAGACCCAGTACTTC
NA	NA	TRBV6-5	16	TRBJ2-7	CASSYRLAKSSYEQYF	TGTGCCAGCAGTTACCGCCTAGCTAAAAGCTCCTACGAGCAGTACTTC
TRBD1	NA	TRBV5-4	14	TRBJ2-7	CASSKTGSADEQYF	TGTGCCAGCAGCAAGACAGGGTCGGCGGACGAGCAGTACTTC
TRBD1	NA	TRBV5-8	15	TRBJ1-5	CASSQLGQGNQPQHF	TGTGCCAGCAGTCAGCTAGGACAGGGTAATCAGCCCCAGCATTTT
NA	NA	TRBV20-1	14	TRBJ1-1	CSASLGQMNTEAFF	TGCAGTGCTAGTTTAGGACAAATGAACACTGAAGCTTTCTTT
NA	few	TRBV7-9	15	TRBJ2-5	CASTPAEAGQETQYF	TGTGCCAGCACCCCTGCCGAGGCAGGGCAAGAGACCCAGTACTTC
TRBD2	NA	TRBV11-2	16	TRBJ2-5	CASSLVGGGGQETQYF	TGTGCCAGCAGCTTAGTAGGTGGCGGGGGGCAAGAGACCCAGTACTTC
TRBD1	NA	TRBV6-6	14	TRBJ2-5	CASRWGQPPETQYF	TGTGCCAGCAGATGGGGACAGCCCCCAGAGACCCAGTACTTC
NA	NA	TRBV3-1/TRBV3-2	15	TRBJ1-2	CASSRSADRSYGYTF	TGTGCCAGCAGCCGATCAGCCGACAGGTCCTATGGCTACACCTTC
NA	NA	TRBV6-2/TRBV6-3	17	TRBJ1-1	CASSYPLSWGANTEAFF	TGTGCCAGCAGTTACCCTCTTAGCTGGGGAGCGAACACTGAAGCTTTCTTT
TRBD1	NA	TRBV12-3/TRBV12-4	13	TRBJ1-5	CASSTGVGQPQHF	TGTGCCAGCAGTACAGGGGTGGGTCAGCCCCAGCATTTT
TRBD1	NA	TRBV7-9	16	TRBJ1-2	CASSTPTQGAVHGYTF	TGTGCCAGCAGCACTCCGACTCAGGGGGCCGTTCATGGCTACACCTTC
NA	NA	TRBV21-1	16	TRBJ2-1	CASSKAGRPFYNEQFF	TGTGCCAGCAGCAAAGCGGGGAGGCCTTTTTACAATGAGCAGTTCTTC
TRBD1	NA	TRBV19	17	TRBJ1-3	CASRQGSAFAGGNTIYF	TGTGCCAGTAGACAGGGGTCCGCGTTCGCCGGTGGAAACACCATATATTTT
TRBD1	NA	TRBV5-1	15	TRBJ1-1	CASSTATGQGREAFF	TGCGCCAGCAGCACAGCAACGGGACAGGGGCGTGAAGCTTTCTTT
NA	NA	TRBV5-1	14	TRBJ1-1	CASSLEGQRMPTFF	TGCGCCAGCAGCTTGGAGGGACAACGCATGCCGACTTTCTTT
NA	NA	TRBV7-9	14	TRBJ2-7	CASSLTQGNNEQYF	TGTGCCAGCAGCTTGACACAGGGAAACAACGAGCAGTACTTC